This TCR beta chain was captured by sequencing in a study of blood T cell repertoires in COVID-19. Turning to the study itself: Acute-phase and convalescent COVID-19 samples originated in the United States, Italy and Spain.

Sequenced by immunoSEQ multiplex PCR; TCRdb stores in-frame clones only, minus some. The repertoire has fewer than 400,000 clones, 85% to 90% of them found once; the top ten carry less than 3%. During active infection, Seattle patients enrolled and were then monitored through disease. Germline V CDR1 and CDR2: MRHNA, SNTAGT. CDR3 length: 10 residues. V was cut by 9 bases and J by 14 bases, with 16 bases left in between. The chain employs TRBV6-4 and TRBJ1-1; D gene uncertain. This receptor was identified in a woman aged 25 to 39 with COVID-19, enrolled during active disease. Sample: peripheral blood. The CDR3 DNA is TGTGCCAGATTTGATCCACTGAACTTCTTT. Translation gives CARFDPLNFF.